The source of this T cell receptor (beta chain) is a study of T cells in Graves' hyperthyroidism and ophthalmopathy. Overall study findings and caveats: Most expanded thyroid clonotypes above 0.001 recurred in blood.

Amplified regions were TCR beta CDR3 sequences from RNA transcripts. TCR CDR3 underwent first-round RT-PCR with the HTBI primer set. TCRdb called the multiplex PCR reads again in MiXCR, with one record for every CDR3 protein. The data contain some 490,000 distinct CDR3 sequences, roughly a sixth of them singletons. The CDR3 contains 15 residues. V shed 6 bases and J 1 base; nucleotides not matched to a gene: 8. Germline assignment: CDR1 MDHEN and CDR2 SYDVKM. This clonotype was observed at least ten times. What it binds is unknown. Under 3 months was the duration of disease in ophthalmopathy patients, who also had a Clinical Activity Score of at least 3 and a NOSPECS grade of at least 4.

This TCR came from a young woman with Graves' ophthalmopathy. The sample was blood. V gene TRBV28 combines with J gene TRBJ2-7; 8 bases agree with TRBD2. Here the CDR3 reads CASRPGLGQSYEQYF. The CDR3 DNA is TGTGCCAGCAGGCCGGGACTAGGGCAATCCTACGAGCAGTACTTC.